One and the same sample provided the 25 T cell receptor beta chains below, sequenced in a study of CD8+ T cells in alopecia areata. Described treatment: oral pan-JAK inhibitor, 5-10 mg twice daily. After isolation, RNA underwent reverse transcription to generate cDNA as the sequencing template. Clones were read by immunoSEQ multiplex PCR, and TCRdb kept only the in-frame ones, dropping some. The top ten clones hold about 0.69% of a sample with over 150,000 clones, roughly three fifths of them seen once. This material consisted of CD4+ T cells sorted from blood, taken at week 4, from a patient treated with tofacitinib. These receptors all stem from a human donor with alopecia areata.

A single count supports this clone. The chain is built from TRBV30 and TRBJ1-1, with TRBD1 as a possible D gene (5 bases). With 4 bases removed from V and 5 bases from J, the gap between germline ends came to 11 bases. Germline lookup yields CDR1 GTSNPN and CDR2 SVGIG (reference sequence). CDR3 length: 12 amino acids. The CDR3: CAWMEGWTEAFF. CDR3 coding DNA: TGTGCCTGGATGGAGGGGTGGACTGAAGCTTTCTTT.

CDR3 sequence reads: CASSLVPSSSYEQYF. The CDR3 coding sequence is TGTGCCAGCAGCTTAGTCCCTTCGAGCTCCTACGAGCAGTACTTC. The rearrangement joins TRBV7-2 to TRBJ2-7, with D unresolved. The ends were cut back, 1 base at V and 0 bases at J, with 10 bases in the middle. This CDR3 has 15 residues. CDR1 and CDR2 (germline): SGHTA, FQGNSA.

The chain carries TRBV4-1 and TRBJ2-7; 11 nucleotides agree with TRBD2. V shed 1 base and J 0 bases; nucleotides not matched to a gene: 5. The CDR3 totals 17 residues. The V gene's germline CDR1 is MGHRA and CDR2 YSYEKL. CDR3 sequence: CASSQVLTSGTSYEQYF. In nucleotides, the CDR3 is TGCGCCAGCAGCCAAGTGCTGACTAGCGGGACCTCCTACGAGCAGTACTTC.

The gene calls are TRBV15 and TRBJ2-1; D perhaps matches TRBD1 (5 bases). Trimming stripped 2 bases from V and 0 bases from J, with 17 bases between. Germline CDR1 reads LNHNV; CDR2 reads YYDKDF (reference sequence). This CDR3 has 18 amino acids. The CDR3 loop reads CATSRLLPWGASYNEQFF. For the CDR3, the DNA is TGTGCCACCAGCAGACTCCTGCCGTGGGGCGCCTCCTACAATGAGCAGTTCTTC.

The V and J genes are TRBV7-9 and TRBJ2-3; D may match TRBD1 or TRBD2 (6 bases each). Germline CDR1 reads SEHNR; CDR2 reads FQNEAQ (reference sequence). The ends were cut back, 3 bases at V and 12 bases at J, with 13 bases in the middle. The CDR3 is 12 residues long. The CDR3 sequence is CASSLGGRDQYF. Here the CDR3 DNA reads TGTGCCAGCAGCTTGGGGGGCCGAGACCAGTATTTT.

Only a few counts were recorded for this clone. This rearrangement joins TRBV30 to TRBJ2-7; TRBD2 might be the D (5 bases). V shed 3 bases and J shed 0 bases, with 18 bases lying between them. Germline CDR1 reads GTSNPN; CDR2 reads SVGIG (reference sequence). This CDR3 contains 16 residues. In DNA form, the CDR3 reads TGTGCCTGGAGGGATCGATCGGCGGGTCGCTCCTACGAGCAGTACTTC. The encoded protein is CAWRDRSAGRSYEQYF.

As to this clone: At the DNA level, this CDR3 is encoded by other sequences in the same sample as well. The chain employs TRBV28 and TRBJ1-1; possible D gene TRBD1, 5 bases. The CDR3 is 13 amino acids. CDR1 is MDHEN, CDR2 SYDVKM, per germline. The V end lost 6 bases, the J end lost 3 bases, and 11 bases lay between the germline ends. Here the CDR3 DNA reads TGTGCCAGCAGCTGGGGGAGGGACACTGAAGCTTTCTTT. It yields the protein CASSWGRDTEAFF.

This clone was seen more than once but under ten times. This chain uses TRBV6-1 with TRBJ2-2; D is unresolved. Germline assignment: CDR1 MNHNS and CDR2 SASEGT. V was trimmed by 8 bases and J by 1 base, leaving 5 bases between them. This CDR3 is built from 12 residues. In nucleotides, the CDR3 is TGTGCCAGCGTTGAGAACACCGGGGAGCTGTTTTTT. Protein: CASVENTGELFF.

In this sample, this clone turned up once. The junction departs from the called germline gene at one end, perhaps through a read error. The rearrangement links TRBV10-3 to TRBJ2-5; D unresolved. Germline V gene lookup returns CDR1 ENHRY and CDR2 SYGVKD. This CDR3 has 12 residues. The chain's CDR3 is CATGLVEEAQYF. CDR3 DNA: TGTGCCACGGGTTTAGTAGAAGAGGCCCAGTACTTC.

Here the CDR3 DNA reads TGTGCCAGCAGCGTTGTCGGGAGCTCCTACGAGCAGTACTTC. It codes for CASSVVGSSYEQYF. The chain is built from TRBV9 and TRBJ2-7; D is possibly TRBD2 (6 bases). CDR3 length equals 14 residues. Germline-derived CDR1 and CDR2 are SGDLS and YYNGEE. The germline V and J ends were trimmed by 2 bases and 0 bases, with 9 bases remaining between them.

This clone has more than one count but fewer than ten. The chain uses TRBV9 and TRBJ1-5; D is undetermined. Germline V gives CDR1 SGDLS, CDR2 YYNGEE. V dropped 0 bases and J dropped 0 bases, with 7 bases sitting between them. The CDR3 is made up of 15 amino acids. CDR3 amino acids: CASSVDLGSNQPQHF. The CDR3 region has the DNA TGTGCCAGCAGCGTAGACCTAGGTAGCAATCAGCCCCAGCATTTT.

The V call is TRBV29-1, the J call TRBJ2-7; the D gene is possibly TRBD2 (5 bases). The CDR3 runs to 14 residues. V gave up 7 bases and J gave up 0 bases, with 16 bases separating them. Germline CDR1 is SQVTM and CDR2 is ANQGSEA. CDR3 amino acids: CSAISGGRSYEQYF. DNA for the CDR3: TGCAGCGCCATCAGTGGAGGACGCTCCTACGAGCAGTACTTC.

J is TRBJ2-3 and V is TRBV29-1; D not resolved. V shed 6 bases and J shed 7 bases, with 11 bases lying between them. Looked up from germline, CDR1 is SQVTM and CDR2 is ANQGSEA. CDR3 length: 11 residues. The CDR3 DNA reads TGCAGCGTCTGGACGGGCTATACGCAGTATTTT. Amino acid sequence: CSVWTGYTQYF.

This clone was detected only a few times. The J gene is TRBJ1-2, the V gene TRBV15; 7 nucleotides align to TRBD1. This CDR3 contains 15 residues. From germline, CDR1 is LNHNV and CDR2 YYDKDF (reference sequence). The V gene end was trimmed by 2 bases and the J gene end by 2 bases; junction bases not matched to a gene: 5. The DNA of the CDR3 is TGTGCCACCAGCAGACCAGACAGGGTGAACTATGGCTACACCTTC. This encodes CATSRPDRVNYGYTF.

The chain recombines TRBV5-1 with TRBJ2-1, with 9 bases lining up with TRBD2. The CDR3 contains 16 residues. Germline CDR1 reads SGHRS; CDR2 reads YFSETQ. V was pared by 4 bases and J by 4 bases, with 9 bases of the junction left unmatched. The DNA of the CDR3 is TGCGCCAGCAGCGCGTCGACTAGCGGAGGATACAATGAGCAGTTCTTC. Translation gives CASSASTSGGYNEQFF.

The V gene is TRBV4-3, the J gene TRBJ2-7, with a weak D call TRBD1 (6 bases). Deletions cut 4 bases from V and 3 bases from J, with 16 bases between. Germline-derived CDR1 and CDR2 are LGHNA and YSLEER. The CDR3 is made up of 15 amino acids. The CDR3 sequence: CASSRDRNLNYEQYF. CDR3 sequence (DNA): TGCGCCAGCAGCCGAGACAGGAACCTGAACTACGAGCAGTACTTC.

This chain connects TRBV15 to TRBJ2-1; perhaps D is TRBD1 or TRBD2 (5 bases each). The V gene lost 11 bases and the J gene lost 5 bases, with 22 bases spanning the gap. The CDR3 is 15 amino acids. In germline, CDR1 is LNHNV, CDR2 YYDKDF (reference sequence). The CDR3: CAYRSGHKGDNEQFF. CDR3 DNA: TGTGCCTACCGAAGCGGTCACAAAGGGGACAATGAGCAGTTCTTC.

This chain joins TRBV28 and TRBJ2-7; 10 bases match TRBD2. The CDR3 loop spans 15 amino acids. The germline gives CDR1 MDHEN, CDR2 SYDVKM. Unmatched junction bases numbered 7, after V lost 6 bases and J lost 2 bases. CDR3 nucleotide sequence: TGTGCCAGCAGGCCAACTAGCGGGGCTACCTACGAGCAGTACTTC. Its protein product is CASRPTSGATYEQYF. The full variable domain, completed using reference TRBV28 and TRBJ2-7, is DVKVTQSSRYLVKRTGEKVFLECVQDMDHENMFWYRQDPGLGLRLIYFSYDVKMKEKGDIPEGYSVSREKKERFSLILESASTNQTSMYLCASRPTSGATYEQYFGPGTRLTVT.

The chain employs TRBV27 and TRBJ2-1; 10 bases align to TRBD2. The CDR3 has 20 residues. Losses at the gene ends were 4 bases for V and 0 bases for J; bases not matched to a gene: 15. The V gene's germline CDR1 is MNHEY and CDR2 SMNVEV (reference sequence). This CDR3 is CASSSVRGASGSGSYNEQFF. CDR3 DNA sequence: TGTGCCAGCAGTTCCGTTCGCGGTGCTAGCGGGAGTGGCTCCTACAATGAGCAGTTCTTC.

This chain joins TRBV12-5 and TRBJ1-2; no firm D call. This CDR3 region has 13 residues. V lost 1 base and J 4 bases, leaving 7 bases between the germline ends. The germline gives CDR1 LGHNT, CDR2 FRNRAP. CDR3 sequence reads: CASGLDSFYGYTF. CDR3 nucleotide sequence: TGTGCTAGTGGTTTGGACAGCTTCTATGGCTACACCTTC.

V usage is TRBV30 and J usage is TRBJ1-5; 9 bases are shared with TRBD1. Germline CDR1 and CDR2: GTSNPN and SVGIG (reference sequence). After removal of 4 bases from V and 5 bases from J, the junction contained 3 bases not matched to a gene. This CDR3 is built from 13 residues. In nucleotides, the CDR3 is TGTGCCTGGACAAGGACAGGGGATCAGCCCCAGCATTTT. Its translation: CAWTRTGDQPQHF.

This clone appeared a single time. The gene calls are TRBV11-2 and TRBJ2-7, with unresolved D. This CDR3 region has 11 residues. The V end lost 1 base, the J end lost 7 bases, and 5 bases lay between the germline ends. Germline lookup yields CDR1 SGHAT and CDR2 FQNNGV. This chain's CDR3 is CASSLVLEQYF. The CDR3 DNA sequence: TGTGCCAGCAGCTTAGTACTTGAGCAGTACTTC.

The rearrangement joins TRBV11-2 to TRBJ2-5, with D possibly TRBD2 on 5 matching bases. The V gene lost 3 bases and the J gene lost 7 bases, with 18 bases spanning the gap. The CDR3 length is 15 residues. Germline V CDR1 and CDR2: SGHAT, FQNNGV. The CDR3 is CASSFDYPSMGTQYF. For the CDR3, the DNA is TGTGCCAGCAGCTTTGACTACCCATCGATGGGGACCCAGTACTTC.

This clone was picked up one time. The gene calls are TRBV2 and TRBJ2-5; D is unclear. The CDR3 consists of 13 residues. The V gene's germline CDR1 is SNHLY and CDR2 FYNNEI. V lost 7 bases and J 4 bases, leaving 13 bases between the germline ends. CDR3 coding DNA: TGTGCCAGCAACAGATGGCCGCGAGAGACCCAGTACTTC. This sequence encodes CASNRWPRETQYF. The full variable domain, in which reference TRBV2 and TRBJ2-5 provide the parts outside the CDR3, is EPEVTQTPSHQVTQMGQEVILRCVPISNHLYFYWYRQILGQKVEFLVSFYNNEISEKSEIFDDQFSVERPDGSNFTLKIRSTKLEDSAMYFCASNRWPRETQYFGPGTRLLVL.

The chain is built from TRBV6-1 and TRBJ2-5; a weak D match, TRBD2 (6 bases). Germline-derived CDR1 and CDR2 are MNHNS and SASEGT. Trimming stripped 8 bases from V and 5 bases from J, with 15 bases between. The CDR3 extends over 13 amino acids. The CDR3 nucleotides are TGTGCCAGCCGCGGGATCATGGGGGAGACCCAGTACTTC. Amino acid sequence: CASRGIMGETQYF.